A single sample is the source of the 16 T cell receptor beta chains below, sequenced in a study of blood T cells in healthy people across ages (dated by TCRdb to between 2014 and 2016). Library preparation employed 5' RACE. Sequencing relied on an Illumina HiSeq 2500. A second PCR of about 6 to 12 cycles was run with a J-beta primer mix and a sample-barcoded 5' primer. TCRdb redid the processing of the public reads, applying fastp at Q25 and MiXCR, and retained in-frame beta chains. Each record represents a unique CDR3 protein, reported with the most common genes and DNA among its rows. The sample table lists just over 1 million distinct CDR3 sequences, more than 35% of them with a count of one. The top ten clonotypes cover 18% of the sample. The source material was blood. These receptors all stem from a woman aged 55 to 70 in good health.

V usage is TRBV9 and J usage is TRBJ2-1, with a weak D call TRBD2 (6 bases). The V gene's germline CDR1 is SGDLS and CDR2 YYNGEE. The CDR3 runs 13 residues. V was cut by 6 bases and J by 9 bases, with 16 bases left in between. CDR3 amino acids: CASTLGSGGEQFF. CDR3 nucleotide sequence: TGTGCCAGCACCCTCGGGAGCGGCGGTGAGCAGTTCTTC.

There are a few counts of this clonotype. V usage is TRBV11-1 and J usage is TRBJ2-2; D is undetermined. Per the germline V gene, CDR1 is SGHAT and CDR2 is FQDESV (reference sequence). V lost 5 bases, J lost 0 bases, and 7 bases lay in between. There are 14 residues in the CDR3. CDR3 amino acids: CASSPTPNTGELFF. The CDR3 nucleotides read TGTGCCAGCAGCCCGACCCCGAACACCGGGGAGCTGTTTTTT.

The chain recombines TRBV27 with TRBJ1-5; 10 bases agree with TRBD1. The CDR3 loop spans 17 amino acids. Germline CDR1 reads MNHEY; CDR2 reads SMNVEV (reference sequence). V shed 6 bases, J shed 4 bases, and the junction held 12 bases outside the gene matches. CDR3 in DNA: TGTGCCAGCAGGGCCGACAAGACAGGGGGCCAAAATCAGCCCCAGCATTTT. Protein sequence: CASRADKTGGQNQPQHF.

This clonotype has just a few counts. The chain recombines TRBV29-1 with TRBJ2-5; D call uncertain. Trimming left V 7 bases short and J 11 bases short, with 23 bases between. This CDR3 region has 13 residues. Germline CDR1 and CDR2: SQVTM and ANQGSEA. The DNA for the CDR3 is TGCAGCGGAAAACCGGGCCTAAACAATGAGCAGTACTTC. This translates into CSGKPGLNNEQYF.

The CDR3 loop is CSAFSQGRRAGELFF. DNA for the CDR3: TGCAGTGCCTTCTCACAGGGGAGACGTGCCGGGGAGCTGTTTTTT. The chain uses TRBV20-1 and TRBJ2-2; 7 bases are a match to TRBD1. After removal of 6 bases from V and 6 bases from J, the junction contained 13 bases not matched to a gene. CDR1 and CDR2 (germline): DFQATT, SNEGSKA (reference sequence). The CDR3 covers 15 residues.

The chain's CDR3 is CSATPGDSDYQPQHF. The CDR3 DNA sequence: TGCAGTGCCACACCAGGGGATTCGGACTATCAGCCCCAGCATTTT. The chain is built from TRBV20-1 and TRBJ1-5, with D possibly TRBD1 on 6 matching bases. This CDR3 is built from 15 residues. V shed 6 bases and J shed 5 bases, with 20 bases lying between them. CDR1 is DFQATT and CDR2 is SNEGSKA in the germline V gene (reference sequence).

A word on this clonotype: A read error may be the cause here, since a much bigger clone is one base away. The V call is TRBV29-1, the J call TRBJ1-2, with D unclear. In germline, CDR1 is SQVTM, CDR2 ANQGSEA. Trimming left V 0 bases short and J 6 bases short, with 17 bases between. The CDR3 loop spans 15 amino acids. This CDR3 reads CSVEDQVGYPDGYTF. Here the CDR3 DNA reads TGCAGCGTTGAAGATCAAGTGGGGTATCCGGATGGCTACACCTTC.

This clonotype was seen only a few times. The CDR3 protein is CASKPASTDTQYF. CDR3 coding DNA: TGTGCCAGCAAACCCGCTAGCACAGATACGCAGTATTTT. The chain uses TRBV6-5 and TRBJ2-3; D is unclear. The ends were cut back, 7 bases at V and 0 bases at J, with 8 bases in the middle. The CDR3 runs 13 residues. The germline gives CDR1 MNHEY, CDR2 SVGAGI.

This clonotype showed up just a few times. This chain joins TRBV29-1 and TRBJ2-1, with unresolved D. The CDR3 loop spans 10 amino acids. Germline V gene sequence: CDR1 SQVTM, CDR2 ANQGSEA. V was pared by 7 bases and J by 7 bases, with 8 bases between. CDR3 loop: CSAWSNEQFF. The CDR3 DNA is TGCAGCGCATGGAGTAATGAGCAGTTCTTC.

The DNA for the CDR3 is TGTGCCAGCAGAAGGGGGACTAGCGGAGACGAAGGGTGGTACAATGAGCAGTACTTC. Translating it yields CASRRGTSGDEGWYNEQYF. V usage is TRBV9 and J usage is TRBJ2-5, with 11 bases lining up with TRBD2. CDR3 length equals 19 residues. The germline V gene has CDR1 SGDLS and CDR2 YYNGEE. The trim removed 5 bases at V and 11 bases at J, leaving 26 bases unmatched.

This clonotype has just a few counts. V is TRBV18 and J is TRBJ2-5, with 7 positions matching TRBD1. With V trimmed by 1 base and J by 2 bases, 4 bases remained unmatched. The CDR3 is 15 amino acids. Germline loops: CDR1 KGHSH, CDR2 LQKENI. The CDR3 region is CASSPRPGQQETQYF. The CDR3 DNA sequence: TGTGCCAGCTCACCACGACCGGGACAGCAAGAGACCCAGTACTTC. Variable domain in full (rest from reference TRBV18 and TRBJ2-5): NAGVMQNPRHLVRRRGQEARLRCSPMKGHSHVYWYRQLPEEGLKFMVYLQKENIIDESGMPKERFSAEFPKEGPSILRIQQVVRGDSAAYFCASSPRPGQQETQYFGPGTRLLVL.

V gene TRBV6-7 combines with J gene TRBJ1-6; D remains unclear. TRBV6-7 is reported as an ORF; its role is uncertain. V lost 5 bases and J 7 bases, leaving 18 bases between the germline ends. The CDR3 covers 16 residues. The CDR3 sequence: CASSGIRTTTNSPLHF. The CDR3 coding sequence is TGTGCCAGCAGTGGGATCCGGACGACTACAAATTCACCCCTCCACTTT.

The CDR3 DNA sequence: TGTGCCAGCAGCGTAGGATGGAGGGCTACCTTGAAGACCCAGTACTTC. Protein: CASSVGWRATLKTQYF. The chain carries TRBV9 and TRBJ2-7; D is perhaps TRBD2 (6 bases). The J call may be mistaken, given a closer DNA end match to TRBJ2-5. The CDR3 has 16 amino acids. Germline CDR1 reads SGDLS; CDR2 reads YYNGEE.

This clonotype turned up a few times. V gene TRBV3-1 combines with J gene TRBJ2-1; TRBD1 matches at 8 bases. CDR3 length: 16 residues. Germline V gene sequence: CDR1 LGHDT, CDR2 YNNKEL (reference sequence). V was clipped by 4 bases and J by 8 bases; unmatched bases: 13. The CDR3 loop reads CASSPVAGGSFDEQFF. The DNA for the CDR3 is TGTGCCAGCAGCCCAGTAGCAGGGGGCTCCTTCGATGAGCAGTTCTTC.

This clonotype was counted only a few times. The V and J genes are TRBV27 and TRBJ1-4, with 7 bases lining up with TRBD1. The CDR3 has 14 amino acids. Trimming at V came to 5 bases and at J to 4 bases, leaving 4 bases not matched to a gene. The V gene's germline CDR1 is MNHEY and CDR2 SMNVEV (reference sequence). The CDR3 loop is CASSLGQINEKLFF. In DNA, the CDR3 is TGTGCCAGCAGTCTGGGACAGATTAATGAAAAACTGTTTTTT.

This clonotype was seen a few times. The chain recombines TRBV5-1 with TRBJ2-5, with D perhaps matching TRBD2 (5 bases). Near its end, the DNA agrees better with TRBJ2-7, so the J call may be wrong. Germline CDR1 SGHRS, CDR2 YFSETQ. CDR3 length: 15 residues. CDR3 DNA sequence: TGCGCCAGCAGCTTGGTCGTAGGGAATGCGGGCGAGCAGTACTTC. It yields the protein CASSLVVGNAGEQYF.